The 5 T cell receptor beta chains below were found in one sample sequenced in a study of early T cells in non-severe SARS-CoV-2 infection. TCRdb itself ran the 5' RACE reads through MiXCR, one entry per CDR3 protein. Of around 47,000 distinct CDR3 sequences listed, 11% are singletons. Sequencing input: whole blood. The receptors come from an adult who was a healthcare worker with PCR-confirmed SARS-CoV-2 infection or an uninfected control (not recorded which).

At least ten counts were recorded for this clonotype. The CDR3 DNA sequence: TGTGCCAGCAGCCAATTAGCAGGAACACCATTTTATGAAGCTTTCTTT. Its protein product is CASSQLAGTPFYEAFF. V usage is TRBV14 and J usage is TRBJ1-1; D gene unclear. With 2 bases removed from V and 7 bases from J, the gap between germline ends came to 20 bases. The CDR3 length is 16 residues. CDR1 and CDR2 from the germline V gene are SGHDN and FVKESK. The full variable domain, in which reference TRBV14 and TRBJ1-1 provide the parts outside the CDR3, is EAGVTQFPSHSVIEKGQTVTLRCDPISGHDNLYWYRRVMGKEIKFLLHFVKESKQDESGMPNNRFLAERTGGTYSTLKVQPAELEDSGVYFCASSQLAGTPFYEAFFGQGTRLTVV.

This clonotype was counted only a few times. The chain links TRBV3-1 to TRBJ2-3; 10 bases map to TRBD2. V shed 5 bases and J 6 bases; nucleotides not matched to a gene: 14. The CDR3 runs to 17 residues. The germline V gene encodes CDR1 LGHDT and CDR2 YNNKEL (reference sequence). Written as DNA, the CDR3 is TGTGCCAGCAGCTCCCGAGGAGCGGGGGGGCCGTATGATACGCAGTATTTT. Its translation: CASSSRGAGGPYDTQYF.

V usage is TRBV2 and J usage is TRBJ2-7; D gene ambiguous. The CDR3 spans 8 residues. Germline V CDR1 and CDR2: SNHLY, FYNNEI. CDR3 loop: CAFFEQYF. In nucleotides, the CDR3 is TGTGCATTTTTCGAGCAGTACTTC.

The chain uses TRBV13 and TRBJ2-7; D call uncertain. The germline gives CDR1 PRHDT, CDR2 FYEKMQ (reference sequence). With 5 bases removed from V and 3 bases from J, the gap between germline ends came to 17 bases. This CDR3 is built from 15 residues. CDR3 in DNA: TGTGCCAGCAGCCCACCCGGAAGGAATAGCTACGAGCAGTACTTC. Its protein is CASSPPGRNSYEQYF.

Note on this clonotype: A much larger clone sits a single nucleotide away, making a read error possible. V gene TRBV6-2 or TRBV6-3 combines with J gene TRBJ1-1; the D gene is possibly TRBD1 (5 bases). Trimming pared 10 bases from V and 7 bases from J, leaving 19 bases between. Looked up from germline, CDR1 is MNHEY and CDR2 is SVGEGT. The CDR3 extends over 13 amino acids. DNA of the CDR3: TGTGCCAACACGGGGCCAATCCCCAATGAAGCTTTCTTT. This codes for CANTGPIPNEAFF.